This entry is about one T cell receptor (beta chain). Its specific antigen is unknown. No much larger clone exists at a distance of one base, and base qualities are not known. DNA was extracted from blood mononuclear cells, and the same DNA was used for both TCR and STAT3 sequencing. The CDR3, cysteine through phenylalanine, is 14 amino acids long. Of the read, only the CDR3 DNA is kept; its 42 bases are in frame from base 1. A distance of 12 bases separates the germline ends of V and J, which lose 0 bases and 5 bases respectively. The germline V gene supplies CDR1 SGDLS and CDR2 YYNGEE. The data were taken from a study of STAT3 mutations in large granular lymphocyte leukemia (dated by TCRdb to between 2017 and 2020). About the investigation overall: In roughly half of the longitudinally sequenced T-LGLL patients, canonical activating STAT3 mutations were detected. Over half of the T-LGLL patients were given one or more immunosuppressive therapy regimens, and roughly 40% of the treated patients had a hematologic response. Serial deep sequencing of TCRbeta CDR3 and STAT3 was performed in patients with T-cell large granular lymphocyte leukemia to reconstruct clonal hierarchy and dynamics. From an initial cohort of about 220 LGL patients, 15 to 20 representative T-LGLL cases were selected for longitudinal TCRbeta and STAT3 sequencing. A couple of patients with natural killer LGL leukemia were also sequenced longitudinally as controls within the study. For each patient, sequencing was performed at an average of roughly 4 time points, with a range of 2 to 8 samplings.

What the work shows at the level of the full study, not this receptor alone: Since codominant clonotypes persisted in some patients, a small but highly pathogenic clone may have gone undetected. TCR clonotype switching after therapy was observed in about 35% of the 18 patients, and all newly emerging clones were found to be STAT3 wild type. All T-LGLL patients had at least one immunodominant TCRbeta clonotype, and roughly half had multiple immunodominant subclonotypes. Because no samples were available when a clone first appeared, clonal expansion had to be inferred from samplings taken at other points. Variable intervals between samplings and differing treatment regimens complicated linking therapy response to changes in TCR clonal burden. In several patients, dominant TCR clone burden exceeded STAT3 mutant burden, suggesting STAT3 mutation arose secondarily within a pre-expanded clone.

TCRbeta libraries were sequenced on an Illumina MiSeq, and an average of about 40,773 productive templates per sample was obtained. Multiplex PCR amplification was used to generate TCRbeta CDR3 libraries with the immunoSEQ assay. The paper's data handling went like this. Repertoire diversity was computed as previously defined, with values near 0 indicating extremely monoclonal samples. TCRdb retrieved this table from immuneACCESS and kept in-frame rearrangements only. Not all clones are present; in checked studies, unresolved V genes account for under half, and no reason is known for the remainder. The V and J calls and clone size are taken from that table; D and trimming were inferred from the DNA. The table for this sample lists 2,000 to 2,500 clones; over 50% of them were counted only once. The ten largest clones capture 65% to 85% of the sample.

The chain is encoded by TRBV9 joined to TRBJ2-7, with the D gene possibly TRBD1 or TRBD2, each one fitting 6 bases. This clonotype originated in a man in his sixties with T-cell large granular lymphocyte leukemia. Some clones in this sample may be carry-over from other donors' samples. The age is the age at diagnosis. Sequencing was carried out using peripheral blood mononuclear cells. The nucleotide sequence reads as follows: TGTGCCAGCAGCGTAGTAGGAGGGGGTGACGAGCAGTACTTC. This sequence encodes CASSVVGGGDEQYF.